The rows below give T cell receptor beta chains drawn from one sample of a study of blood T cell repertoires in COVID-19. Clones were read by immunoSEQ multiplex PCR, and TCRdb kept only the in-frame ones, dropping some. The profile shows about 220,000 clones, over 70% of them singletons. The sequencing input was peripheral blood. The receptors were sampled from a woman between 65 and 79 years old with acute or convalescent COVID-19. Each CDR3 is given with its conserved first and last residue. D genes are given only for firm matches. Clone sizes are given selectively: once, few, many, or a class where the clone is expanded.

TRBJ2-3 | TRBV2 | 14 | - | - | TGTGCCAGCCTCGGAGGTACTAGCACAGATACGCAGTATTTT | CASLGGTSTDTQYF
TRBJ2-3 | TRBV10-3 | 11 | once | TRBD2 | TGTGCCACCCTCGGGGGGTCCCACCAGTATTTT | CATLGGSHQYF
TRBJ2-2 | TRBV11-1 | 16 | - | TRBD1 | TGTGCCAGCAGTCTTGGCCGGGACAGGGTCCCCGGGGAGCTGTTTTTT | CASSLGRDRVPGELFF
TRBJ2-6 | TRBV3-1/TRBV3-2 | 18 | - | TRBD2 | TGTGCCAGCAGCCCCAGACTAGCGGGGGGCTCTGGGGCCAACGTCCTGACTTTC | CASSPRLAGGSGANVLTF
TRBJ1-2 | TRBV18 | 16 | - | - | TGTGCCAGCTCGGGGAACTCGAGGGCATCAGAGTATGGCTACACCTTC | CASSGNSRASEYGYTF
TRBJ2-6 | TRBV5-3 | 16 | - | - | TGTGCCAGAAGCTTGAGGGTGGCGGGTGGGGCCAACGTCCTGACTTTC | CARSLRVAGGANVLTF
TRBJ1-5 | TRBV19 | 18 | few | TRBD1 | TGTGCCAGTACAACGACCGGGACAGGGGTTGGTAGCAATCAGCCCCAGCATTTT | CASTTTGTGVGSNQPQHF
TRBJ1-5 | TRBV27 | 16 | once | TRBD1 | TGTGCCAGCAGAAACACCGGGACAGGGAGCAATCAGCCCCAGCATTTT | CASRNTGTGSNQPQHF
TRBJ1-1 | TRBV11-3 | 13 | few | - | TGTGCCAGCAGCTCCGGGATGAACACTGAAGCTTTCTTT | CASSSGMNTEAFF
TRBJ2-3 | TRBV9 | 19 | - | TRBD2 | TGTGCCAGCAGCGTAGGCCCGGCTAGCGGGGGGGGTTACACAGATACGCAGTATTTT | CASSVGPASGGGYTDTQYF
TRBJ1-1 | TRBV27 | 16 | - | TRBD1 | TGTGCCAGCAGTTTACAGGGGGCAAGGGCGAACACTGAAGCTTTCTTT | CASSLQGARANTEAFF
TRBJ2-5 | TRBV12-2 | 17 | - | - | TGTGCAAGTCGCTTAGTCTGGCTCGGGACAGGGGGAGAGACCCAGTACTTC | CASRLVWLGTGGETQYF
TRBJ2-5 | TRBV6-5 | 10 | - | - | TGTGCCAGCATCAAAGAGACCCAGTACTTC | CASIKETQYF
TRBJ2-5 | TRBV24-1 | 17 | - | TRBD1 | TGTGCCACCAGTGATTTGCCGCGTGGACAGGTCCAGGAGACCCAGTACTTC | CATSDLPRGQVQETQYF
TRBJ2-1 | TRBV10-1 | 16 | - | TRBD1 | TGCGCCAGCAGTGAGTCGACAGGGAGCTCCTACAATGAGCAGTTCTTC | CASSESTGSSYNEQFF
TRBJ1-3 | TRBV3-1/TRBV3-2 | 14 | - | - | TGTGCCAGCAGCCAAGGACAAGGCGCGTCCACCATATATTTT | CASSQGQGASTIYF
TRBJ1-2 | TRBV5-1 | 12 | few | TRBD1 | TGCGCCAGCAGCTCGACAGGGTCCGGCTACACCTTC | CASSSTGSGYTF
TRBJ2-3 | TRBV10-3 | 16 | - | TRBD1 | TGTGCCATCAGCGAGCCGGACAGGGGAAGCACAGATACGCAGTATTTT | CAISEPDRGSTDTQYF
TRBJ2-5 | TRBV5-1 | 16 | - | - | TGCGCCAGCAGCAAAACCCTAGGCAACGGCGTGGAGACCCAGTACTTC | CASSKTLGNGVETQYF
TRBJ2-2 | TRBV9 | 14 | - | TRBD2 | TGTGCCAGCAGCCCTCGGACTAGCGGCGGGGAGCTGTTTTTT | CASSPRTSGGELFF
TRBJ2-5 | TRBV7-9 | 15 | - | - | TGTGCCAGCAGCCCTGGGGAGTATGGGCAAGAGACCCAGTACTTC | CASSPGEYGQETQYF
TRBJ2-4 | TRBV27 | 14 | - | TRBD2 | TGTGCCAGCAACACTAGCGGGGACAAAAACATTCAGTACTTC | CASNTSGDKNIQYF
TRBJ2-2 | TRBV2 | 20 | - | TRBD2 | TGTGCCAGCAGTCGGGCCCCACTAGCGGGGGGACTGACGAACACCGGGGAGCTGTTTTTT | CASSRAPLAGGLTNTGELFF